This entry concerns a single TCR beta chain. The record originates from a study of blood T cell repertoires in COVID-19. Overall study: Some COVID-19 samples were acute and others convalescent; all came from the United States, Italy and Spain. Sample material is recorded as cDNA or gDNA derived from T cells, B-cell-depleted T cells, or PBMCs.

The authors' processing: It was from reference gene primer amplification that nucleated cell counts were estimated. Assay: immunoSEQ multiplex PCR; the TCRdb copy retains only in-frame clones and omits some. That table supplies the V and J calls and clone size; D and trimming were determined from the DNA. The repertoire holds approximately 150,000 clones, with around 88% as singletons. The CDR3 runs to 16 residues. Germline V gene sequence: CDR1 KGHSH, CDR2 LQKENI. The V gene end was trimmed by 3 bases and the J gene end by 0 bases; junction bases not matched to a gene: 7. This clonotype originated in a woman between 65 and 79 years old who had recovered from COVID-19. Sequencing used peripheral blood. The rearrangement uses TRBV18 and TRBJ1-1, with TRBD1 identical over 7 bases. The CDR3 DNA is TGTGCCAGCTCACCGGGAGACAGGGCCATGAACACTGAAGCTTTCTTT. Amino acids: CASSPGDRAMNTEAFF.